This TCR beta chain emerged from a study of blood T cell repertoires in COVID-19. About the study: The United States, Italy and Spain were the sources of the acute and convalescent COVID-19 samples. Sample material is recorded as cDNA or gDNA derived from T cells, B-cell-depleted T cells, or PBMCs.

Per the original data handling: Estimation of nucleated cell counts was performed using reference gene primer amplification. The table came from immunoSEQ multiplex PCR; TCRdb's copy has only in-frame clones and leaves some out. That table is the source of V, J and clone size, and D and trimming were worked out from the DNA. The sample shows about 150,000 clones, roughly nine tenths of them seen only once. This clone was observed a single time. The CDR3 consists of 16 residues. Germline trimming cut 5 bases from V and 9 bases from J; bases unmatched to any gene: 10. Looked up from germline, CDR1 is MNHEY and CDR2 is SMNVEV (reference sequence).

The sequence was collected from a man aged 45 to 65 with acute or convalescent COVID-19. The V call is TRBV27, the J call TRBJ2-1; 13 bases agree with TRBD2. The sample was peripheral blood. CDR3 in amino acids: CASSPGTSGARVEQFF. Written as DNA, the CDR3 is TGTGCCAGCAGTCCCGGGACTAGCGGGGCTCGGGTTGAGCAGTTCTTC.